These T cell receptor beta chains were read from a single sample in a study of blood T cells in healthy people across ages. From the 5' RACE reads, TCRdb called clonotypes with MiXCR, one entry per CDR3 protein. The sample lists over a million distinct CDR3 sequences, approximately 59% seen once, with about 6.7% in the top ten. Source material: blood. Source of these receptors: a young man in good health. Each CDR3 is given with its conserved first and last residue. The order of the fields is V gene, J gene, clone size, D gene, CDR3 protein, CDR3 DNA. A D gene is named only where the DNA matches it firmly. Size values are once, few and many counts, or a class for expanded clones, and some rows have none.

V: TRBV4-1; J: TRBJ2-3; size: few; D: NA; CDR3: CASSQSQSAGAGADTQYF; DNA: TGCGCCAGCAGCCAGTCCCAATCCGCAGGGGCGGGGGCAGATACGCAGTATTTT
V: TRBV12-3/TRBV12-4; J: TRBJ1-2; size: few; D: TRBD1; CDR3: CASSQGQGPTLYTF; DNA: TGTGCCAGCAGTCAAGGACAGGGTCCTACGCTCTACACCTTC
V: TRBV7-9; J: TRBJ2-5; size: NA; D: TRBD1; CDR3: CASSIGTEDQYF; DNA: TGTGCCAGCAGCATTGGGACAGAGGACCAGTACTTC
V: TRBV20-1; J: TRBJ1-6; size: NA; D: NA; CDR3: CSADRDSSYNSPLHF; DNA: TGCAGTGCGGACAGAGACAGCTCCTATAATTCACCCCTCCACTTT
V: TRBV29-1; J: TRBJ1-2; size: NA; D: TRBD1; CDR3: CSVDDRGSYTF; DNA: TGCAGCGTGGATGACAGGGGTAGCTACACCTTC
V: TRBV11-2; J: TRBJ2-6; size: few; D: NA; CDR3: CASSFTGSGANVLTF; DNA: TGTGCCAGCAGTTTTACTGGCTCTGGGGCCAACGTCCTGACTTTC
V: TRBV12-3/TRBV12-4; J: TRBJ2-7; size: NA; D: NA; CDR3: CASSPGHDYYEQYF; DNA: TGTGCCAGCAGTCCCGGACACGACTACTACGAGCAGTACTTC
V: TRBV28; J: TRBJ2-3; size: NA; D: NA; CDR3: CASSLEPYLGTHSSTDTQYF; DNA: TGTGCCAGCAGTTTGGAACCCTATTTAGGGACTCACTCTAGCACAGATACGCAGTATTTT
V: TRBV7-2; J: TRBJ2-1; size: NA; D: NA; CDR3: CASSYGQGGYNEQFF; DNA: TGTGCCAGCAGTTACGGACAGGGAGGGTACAATGAGCAGTTCTTC
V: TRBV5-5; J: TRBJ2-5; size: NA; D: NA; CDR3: CASSFTGISETQYF; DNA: TGTGCCAGCAGCTTCACAGGGATTTCGGAGACCCAGTACTTC
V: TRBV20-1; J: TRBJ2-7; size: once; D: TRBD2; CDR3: CSAGPTSAGSYEQYF; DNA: TGCAGTGCTGGACCGACTAGCGCTGGCTCCTACGAGCAGTACTTC
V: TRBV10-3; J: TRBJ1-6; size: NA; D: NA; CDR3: CAISELPGNSPLHF; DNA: TGTGCCATCAGTGAGTTGCCGGGTAATTCACCCCTCCACTTT